A selection of T cell receptor beta chains follows, all from one sample in a study of blood T cell repertoires in COVID-19. Assay: immunoSEQ multiplex PCR; the TCRdb copy retains only in-frame clones and omits some. There are about 200,000 clones in the sample; about 87% occur only once, and 1.2% lies in the top ten. The sequenced sample was PBMCs or T cells enriched from blood (not recorded which). The receptors were gathered from a man aged 30-40 years who had recovered from COVID-19. Each CDR3 is given with its conserved first and last residue. The D gene is left open where the match is weak. Part of the rows lack a size; the others show once, few, many or a class for expanded clones.

clone size	CDR3 length	D gene	V gene	J gene	CDR3 protein
NA	13	TRBD1	TRBV11-2	TRBJ1-2	CASSQDRDYGYTF
NA	15	NA	TRBV5-4	TRBJ1-2	CASSLQGRENYGYTF
NA	15	NA	TRBV5-4	TRBJ2-7	CASSLDAGISYEQYF
once	14	TRBD2	TRBV28	TRBJ2-1	CASSDSGAHNEQFF
once	13	NA	TRBV12-3/TRBV12-4	TRBJ1-5	CASSFQGDQPQHF
NA	13	NA	TRBV9	TRBJ2-3	CASSVGNTDTQYF
NA	17	NA	TRBV28	TRBJ1-3	CASSLPDRTLSGNTIYF
once	14	TRBD2	TRBV7-2	TRBJ2-7	CASSLLAETYEQYF
NA	12	NA	TRBV2	TRBJ1-5	CASSSGHQPQHF
NA	13	NA	TRBV6-5	TRBJ1-4	CASMGGAGEKLFF
NA	15	NA	TRBV19	TRBJ2-1	CASSIPNSHYNEQFF
NA	14	NA	TRBV2	TRBJ1-6	CASSGAGYNSPLHF
NA	19	TRBD1	TRBV6-1	TRBJ2-2	CASSAKAGQGGWDTGELFF
NA	13	NA	TRBV19	TRBJ1-2	CASSLGGLYGYTF
NA	14	TRBD1	TRBV11-3	TRBJ2-1	CASSQGPGGGEQFF
NA	18	TRBD2	TRBV5-4	TRBJ2-3	CASSFGLAGGISTDTQYF
NA	18	TRBD1	TRBV5-1	TRBJ1-3	CASSLGQGRTNSGNTIYF